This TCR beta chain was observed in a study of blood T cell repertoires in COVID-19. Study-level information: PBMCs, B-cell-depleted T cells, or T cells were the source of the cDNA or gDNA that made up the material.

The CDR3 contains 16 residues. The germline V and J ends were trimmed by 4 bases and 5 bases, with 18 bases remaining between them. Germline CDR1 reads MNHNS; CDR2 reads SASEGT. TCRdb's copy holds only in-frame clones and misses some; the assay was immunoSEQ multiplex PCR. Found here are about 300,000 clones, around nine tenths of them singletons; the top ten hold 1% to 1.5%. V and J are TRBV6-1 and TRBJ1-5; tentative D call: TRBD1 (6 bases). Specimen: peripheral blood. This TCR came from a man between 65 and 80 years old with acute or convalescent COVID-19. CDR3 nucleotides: TGTGCCAGCAGTGGTCAAAGGGGGGGGGTTTATCAGCCCCAGCATTTT. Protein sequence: CASSGQRGGVYQPQHF.